This TCR beta chain derives from a study of cytomegalovirus exposure and HLA in healthy donors. The V and J ends lost 3 bases and 7 bases respectively, with 12 bases between them. This CDR3 has 14 residues. CDR1 LNHDA and CDR2 SQIVND come from the germline V gene (reference sequence). As concerns this clone: The antigen is unknown.

Overall study findings and caveats: Using the classifier, cytomegalovirus status was reportedly diagnosed with high specificity and sensitivity.

This table comes from immunoSEQ multiplex PCR, and its TCRdb copy is limited to in-frame clones, with some not included. The sample lists 150,000 to 200,000 clones; approximately 88% were seen once. The sequence was obtained from a man aged 18-30 years in good health and CMV-seropositive. The sample consisted of PBMCs. V gene TRBV19 combines with J gene TRBJ1-4; D ambiguous. The DNA for the CDR3 is TGTGCCAGTAGTATCGTACCGGGTACTGAAAAACTGTTTTTT. Its translation: CASSIVPGTEKLFF.